Below are 24 T cell receptor beta chains sequenced from a single sample in a study of T cells after yellow fever vaccination. TCRdb processed the 5' RACE reads anew with MiXCR; each CDR3 protein has one entry. The sample lists a few hundred thousand distinct CDR3 sequences; more than 3.5% were seen once. The sample here was PBMCs, taken 15 days after the yellow fever booster vaccination. These receptors were taken from a man in his late teens or twenties who received the YFV17D yellow fever vaccine.

In this sample, this clonotype turned up many times. The chain recombines TRBV11-2 with TRBJ2-7, with D unclear. Germline-derived CDR1 and CDR2 are SGHAT and FQNNGV. The length of the CDR3 is 12 residues. Trimming stripped 5 bases from V and 5 bases from J, with 10 bases between. The CDR3 protein is CASSPPTNEQYF. The CDR3 DNA follows: TGTGCCAGCAGCCCCCCGACAAACGAGCAGTACTTC.

This clonotype was detected ten times or more. V and J are TRBV5-1 and TRBJ2-6; D ambiguous. This CDR3 has 16 amino acids. The germline V gene encodes CDR1 SGHRS and CDR2 YFSETQ. Trimming took off 0 bases at V and 4 bases at J, with 11 bases between the two ends. In DNA, the CDR3 is TGCGCCAGCAGCTTGGTTCCTACTCTGGGGGCCAACGTCCTGACTTTC. This sequence encodes CASSLVPTLGANVLTF.

This clonotype has at least ten counts. The chain combines TRBV5-1 with TRBJ1-1, with D possibly TRBD1 on 6 matching bases. This CDR3 is built from 14 residues. The ends were cut back, 1 base at V and 0 bases at J, with 7 bases in the middle. CDR1 is SGHRS and CDR2 is YFSETQ in the germline V gene. The CDR3 nucleotides read TGCGCCAGCAGCTTGCGGGACATGAACACTGAAGCTTTCTTT. As protein: CASSLRDMNTEAFF.

This clonotype was counted at least ten times. The V call is TRBV5-1, the J call TRBJ2-1; D is ambiguous. V lost 9 bases and J lost 9, with 19 bases in between. Germline V lookup: CDR1 SGHRS, CDR2 YFSETQ. This CDR3 region has 13 residues. CDR3 in amino acids: CATAMVGFGEQFF. CDR3 sequence (DNA): TGCGCCACCGCCATGGTGGGTTTCGGTGAGCAGTTCTTC.

The sample holds many counts of this clonotype. The rearrangement joins TRBV7-2 to TRBJ1-3; D unresolved. Between the trimmed V and J ends, which lost 6 bases and 0 bases, there was a span of 12 bases. The CDR3 runs to 15 residues. Germline lookup yields CDR1 SGHTA and CDR2 FQGNSA. CDR3: CASRLGGTSGNTIYF. DNA for the CDR3: TGTGCCAGCAGACTCGGCGGAACCTCTGGAAACACCATATATTTT.

This clonotype was observed many times. As DNA, the CDR3 is TGCGCCAGCAGCTTGCTTAAGAGGCAGGGGCCCACTGAAGCTTTCTTT. Translated: CASSLLKRQGPTEAFF. The chain is built from TRBV5-1 and TRBJ1-1; tentatively, D is TRBD1 (6 bases). The length of the CDR3 is 16 residues. CDR1 is SGHRS, CDR2 YFSETQ, per germline. Trimming shortened V by 1 base and J by 4 bases, and 17 bases separated the two germline ends.

This clonotype came up many times. V usage is TRBV12-3 or TRBV12-4 and J usage is TRBJ2-7, with 7 nucleotides matching TRBD1. The CDR3 covers 15 residues. Germline trimming cut 8 bases from V and 6 bases from J; bases unmatched to any gene: 16. In DNA, the CDR3 is TGTGCCAGCGCCGGGCGACAGGGAATCATCCGCGAGCAGTACTTC. Residues: CASAGRQGIIREQYF.

This clonotype occurred many times. The CDR3 reads CASSLGDSQNIQYF. The CDR3 nucleotides are TGCGCCAGCAGCTTGGGGGACAGCCAAAACATTCAGTACTTC. The rearrangement links TRBV5-1 to TRBJ2-4; TRBD1 matches 7 bases. V shed 0 bases, J shed 5 bases, and the junction held 2 bases outside the gene matches. The germline V gene has CDR1 SGHRS and CDR2 YFSETQ. The CDR3 sequence is 14 residues long.

This clonotype has ten or more counts. The V and J genes are TRBV27 and TRBJ2-7; 9 bases map to TRBD1. V lost 2 bases to trimming and J lost 7 bases; unmatched junction nucleotides: 9. The CDR3 contains 15 residues. Per germline, CDR1 MNHEY and CDR2 SMNVEV (reference sequence). CDR3 DNA sequence: TGTGCCAGCAGTTTAGGTGGGACAGGGACAGGGGAGCAGTACTTC. Residues: CASSLGGTGTGEQYF.

This clonotype was seen ten or more times. The chain has TRBV20-1 and TRBJ2-3; 8 bases fit TRBD2. The CDR3 spans 14 residues. V lost 6 bases and J lost 4; bases outside the gene matches: 9. Germline V gene sequence: CDR1 DFQATT, CDR2 SNEGSKA (reference sequence). The CDR3: CSAPTAGGSDTQYF. The CDR3 nucleotides read TGCAGTGCCCCCACGGCGGGGGGTTCAGATACGCAGTATTTT.

This clonotype came up many times. The chain recombines TRBV5-1 with TRBJ2-5; tentative D call: TRBD1 (6 bases). The CDR3 is 14 residues long. Germline V lookup: CDR1 SGHRS, CDR2 YFSETQ. V gave up 3 bases and J gave up 1 base, with 10 bases separating them. In DNA, the CDR3 is TGCGCCAGCAGCTCGACAGGATTCCAAGAGACCCAGTACTTC. Protein sequence: CASSSTGFQETQYF.

This clonotype was seen many times. The chain combines TRBV6-5 with TRBJ2-5; weak D call: TRBD1 (6 bases). Germline CDR1 and CDR2: MNHEY and SVGAGI. The CDR3 is 13 residues long. Here the CDR3 DNA reads TGTGTAACGGGGAAGGACAGACAAGAGACCCAGTACTTC. Encoded protein: CVTGKDRQETQYF.

This clonotype was seen repeatedly, ten times or more. V gene TRBV6-6 combines with J gene TRBJ2-7; 8 bases fit TRBD1. Germline CDR1 MNHNY, CDR2 SVGAGI (reference sequence). This CDR3 comprises 14 residues. CDR3 in DNA: TGTGCCAGCAGTTACTCGGGGACAGGTCGTGATAATCGGGTC. It is translated as CASSYSGTGRDNRV.

Many counts were recorded for this clonotype. This chain joins TRBV20-1 and TRBJ2-1; D possibly uses TRBD1 or TRBD2 (5 bases each). Trimming took off 0 bases at V and 8 bases at J, with 14 bases between the two ends. This CDR3 has 14 residues. The V gene's germline CDR1 is DFQATT and CDR2 SNEGSKA (reference sequence). CDR3 sequence (DNA): TGCAGTGCTAGAGATGGAAGAGGGGCCTATGAGCAGTTCTTC. It encodes CSARDGRGAYEQFF.

This clonotype was counted at least ten times. The chain carries TRBV5-1 and TRBJ2-2; 10 bases are a match to TRBD1. CDR3 length equals 15 residues. Germline CDR1 is SGHRS and CDR2 is YFSETQ. Germline trimming cut 5 bases from V and 5 bases from J; bases unmatched to any gene: 6. This CDR3 is CASSFGTGETGELFF. The CDR3 DNA reads as TGCGCCAGCAGTTTTGGGACAGGGGAAACCGGGGAGCTGTTTTTT.

In this sample, this clonotype turned up many times. The chain is built from TRBV12-3 or TRBV12-4 and TRBJ1-5; D call uncertain. This CDR3 has 13 residues. The ends were cut back, 5 bases at V and 6 bases at J, with 11 bases in the middle. CDR3 in DNA: TGTGCCAGCAGTCATACAGTAGCTCAGCCCCAGCATTTT. Residues: CASSHTVAQPQHF.

This clonotype has at least ten counts. The chain employs TRBV7-6 and TRBJ1-5; 7 bases align to TRBD1. The CDR3 is 17 residues long. The V gene's germline CDR1 is SGHVS and CDR2 FNYEAQ. J gave up 4 bases and V 1 base, and 10 bases lay outside the gene matches. The CDR3 DNA follows: TGTGCCAGCAGCTTAGGTCGTGCAAGGGGGCTAAATCAGCCCCAGCATTTT. Its protein product is CASSLGRARGLNQPQHF. Looking up the rest from reference TRBV7-6 and TRBJ1-5 gives the full variable domain: GAGVSQSPRYKVTKRGQDVALRCDPISGHVSLYWYRQALGQGPEFLTYFNYEAQQDKSGLPNDRFSAERPEGSISTLTIQRTEQRDSAMYRCASSLGRARGLNQPQHFGDGTRLSIL.

This clonotype was seen a few times. The chain recombines TRBV4-3 with TRBJ2-2; D remains ambiguous. Trimming took off 3 bases at V and 2 bases at J, with 7 bases between the two ends. The CDR3 spans 14 residues. The germline V gene encodes CDR1 LGHNA and CDR2 YSLEER. CDR3 loop: CASSHRENTGELFF. CDR3 DNA: TGCGCCAGCAGCCATAGGGAAAACACCGGGGAGCTGTTTTTT.

At least ten counts were recorded for this clonotype. The gene calls are TRBV5-1 and TRBJ2-1; 7 bases fit TRBD1. From germline, CDR1 is SGHRS and CDR2 YFSETQ. Unmatched junction bases numbered 2, after V lost 0 bases and J lost 5 bases. The CDR3 extends over 14 amino acids. This chain's CDR3 is CASSLGGQDNEQFF. CDR3 coding DNA: TGCGCCAGCAGCTTGGGCGGACAGGACAATGAGCAGTTCTTC.

This clonotype was counted at least ten times. The gene calls are TRBV7-2 and TRBJ1-6, with no clear D. Trimming pared 6 bases from V and 10 bases from J, leaving 13 bases between. CDR3 length: 13 amino acids. Germline CDR1 SGHTA, CDR2 FQGNSA. The CDR3 loop reads CASSRRLDSPLHF. DNA of the CDR3: TGTGCCAGCAGTCGTCGTTTAGACTCACCCCTCCACTTT.

This clonotype was counted between two and nine times. The chain is built from TRBV28 and TRBJ2-1; 8 positions match TRBD1. The CDR3 consists of 14 residues. Per the germline V gene, CDR1 is MDHEN and CDR2 is SYDVKM. With V trimmed by 3 bases and J by 6 bases, 4 bases remained unmatched. DNA for the CDR3: TGTGCCAGCAGTTTTGGCAGGGGGCTCAATGAGCAGTTCTTC. It encodes CASSFGRGLNEQFF.

Ten or more counts support this clonotype. This sequence joins TRBV5-1 and TRBJ1-1; D is perhaps TRBD1 (5 bases). CDR1 and CDR2 (germline): SGHRS, YFSETQ. The CDR3 is 18 amino acids. Between the trimmed V and J ends, which lost 4 bases and 5 bases, there was a span of 27 bases. CDR3 DNA sequence: TGCGCCAGCAGCCCGGGGGTCAGCTCGGACTGGGATTGGACTGAAGCTTTCTTT. It specifies CASSPGVSSDWDWTEAFF. The full variable domain, completed using reference TRBV5-1 and TRBJ1-1, is KAGVTQTPRYLIKTRGQQVTLSCSPISGHRSVSWYQQTPGQGLQFLFEYFSETQRNKGNFPGRFSGRQFSNSRSEMNVSTLELGDSALYLCASSPGVSSDWDWTEAFFGQGTRLTVV.

This clonotype was seen many times. The rearrangement uses TRBV4-3 and TRBJ2-6; TRBD2 agrees at 7 bases. The CDR3 has 16 residues. Looked up from germline, CDR1 is LGHNA and CDR2 is YSLEER. V trimming: 0 bases; J trimming: 2 bases; junction bases outside the gene matches: 1. CDR3 region: CASSQDRGAGANVLTF. The CDR3 DNA reads as TGCGCCAGCAGCCAAGATCGGGGGGCTGGGGCCAACGTCCTGACTTTC.

This clonotype was counted at least ten times. This chain links TRBV10-3 with TRBJ2-1; D possibly corresponds to TRBD2 (5 bases). The CDR3 has 11 residues. Germline loops: CDR1 ENHRY, CDR2 SYGVKD. Trimming cost V 8 bases and J 7 bases, with 9 bases left between them. Here the CDR3 DNA reads TGTGCCATCGGGAGAGCGAATGAGCAGTTCTTC. Amino acids: CAIGRANEQFF.